Listed below are T cell receptor beta chains from one sample, sequenced in a study of blood T cell repertoires in COVID-19. TCRdb's table, derived via immunoSEQ multiplex PCR, lists solely in-frame clones and lacks some. The repertoire consists of about 190,000 clones, with about nine tenths occurring once and the leading ten covering about 7%. The sequenced sample consisted of peripheral blood. The receptors were gathered from a man aged 35 to 55 with acute or convalescent COVID-19. Both conserved end residues are part of each CDR3. D genes are given only for firm matches.

-,17,TRBJ1-2,TRBV5-1,TGCGCCAGCAGCTTGGCCGTGGGTCAGGGTTTGAACTATGGCTACACCTTC,CASSLAVGQGLNYGYTF
TRBD2,15,TRBJ2-3,TRBV28,TGTGCCAGCAGCGGGGGGGCGGCCGGCACAGATACGCAGTATTTT,CASSGGAAGTDTQYF
TRBD1,16,TRBJ1-3,TRBV5-1,TGCGCCAGCAGCGGGGACAGGGTGGACTCTGGAAACACCATATATTTT,CASSGDRVDSGNTIYF
-,15,TRBJ2-1,TRBV3-1/TRBV3-2,TGTGCCAGCAGCGCGACCCGGGACTCATACAATGAGCAGTTCTTC,CASSATRDSYNEQFF
TRBD2,16,TRBJ2-2,TRBV3-1/TRBV3-2,TGTGCCAGCAGCCCGACCGGGACTAGCGGCACCGGGGAGCTGTTTTTT,CASSPTGTSGTGELFF
TRBD1,15,TRBJ1-2,TRBV5-6,TGTGCCAGCACCCTCCCCCGACAGGGGAACCCTGGCTACACCTTC,CASTLPRQGNPGYTF
-,15,TRBJ1-2,TRBV5-8,TGTGCCAGCAGCCGTGATATCCTGGGAGGATATGGCTACACCTTC,CASSRDILGGYGYTF
TRBD1,15,TRBJ1-2,TRBV4-1,TGCGCCAGCAGCCCAAACAGGGGCCAGCTCTATGGCTACACCTTC,CASSPNRGQLYGYTF
-,15,TRBJ1-1,TRBV4-3,TGCGCCAGCAGCCAAGAACGGGTTGCGAACACTGAAGCTTTCTTT,CASSQERVANTEAFF
TRBD2,15,TRBJ2-5,TRBV10-2,TGCGCCAGCAGTACGGGGGGTTTTGAATGGGAGACCCAGTACTTC,CASSTGGFEWETQYF
TRBD1,16,TRBJ1-5,TRBV19,TGTGCCAGTAGTATCCCGACAGGGGGTAGCAATCAGCCCCAGCATTTT,CASSIPTGGSNQPQHF
TRBD1,15,TRBJ2-4,TRBV5-1,TGCGCCAGCAGCCAAAGACAGGGGTCGAAAAACATTCAGTACTTC,CASSQRQGSKNIQYF
-,15,TRBJ1-2,TRBV5-1,TGCGCCAGCAGCTTGGTGCCAGGGCCGGACTATGGCTACACCTTC,CASSLVPGPDYGYTF
-,16,TRBJ2-5,TRBV7-9,TGTGCCAGCAGCCCCCCCAGGGGGGTCAGGAGAGAGACCCAGTACTTC,CASSPPRGVRRETQYF
TRBD1,14,TRBJ1-4,TRBV7-8,TGTGCCAGCAGCCCGGGACAGGGAAATGAAAAACTGTTTTTT,CASSPGQGNEKLFF
TRBD1,16,TRBJ1-5,TRBV6-2/TRBV6-3,TGTGCCAGCAGCACCCGACAGGGGACCTCTTGGCAGCCCCAGCATTTT,CASSTRQGTSWQPQHF
TRBD1,14,TRBJ1-2,TRBV2,TGTGCCAGCAAACAAGGACAGGGGAACTATGGCTACACCTTC,CASKQGQGNYGYTF